A selection of T cell receptor beta chains follows, all from one sample in a study of chemoradiotherapy in HPV16-positive cancers. The repertoire was sequenced with immunoSEQ multiplex PCR; TCRdb's copy has only in-frame clones and lacks some. The data hold more than 15,000 clones, with roughly nine tenths observed a single time. This specimen consisted of blood, obtained from a patient who underwent chemoradiotherapy. The receptors here all came from a human donor with HPV-associated anogenital cancer. CDR3s include the opening cysteine and the closing phenylalanine or tryptophan. A D gene is named only where the DNA matches it firmly. Clone size, where shown, is once, few, many, or a class for clones that have expanded.

cdr3_aa cdr3_nt v_call d_call j_call clone_size
CASSPGTGSNQPQHF TGTGCCAGCAGCCCCGGGACGGGGAGTAATCAGCCCCAGCATTTT TRBV6-6 . TRBJ1-5 .
CASSGWTENTEAFF TGTGCCAGCAGCGGATGGACAGAGAACACTGAAGCTTTCTTT TRBV5-4 . TRBJ1-1 .
CASSDGTGGADTQYF TGTGCCAGCAGTGACGGGACAGGGGGCGCAGATACGCAGTATTTT TRBV6-4 TRBD1 TRBJ2-3 once
CASSLVGWGTSAKNIQYF TGCGCCAGCAGCTTGGTAGGTTGGGGGACATCGGCCAAAAACATTCAGTACTTC TRBV5-1 . TRBJ2-4 .
CASSESQNTEAFF TGTGCCAGCAGCGAGTCACAGAACACTGAAGCTTTCTTT TRBV9 . TRBJ1-1 .
CASSWEVGEAFF TGTGCCAGCAGCTGGGAAGTCGGGGAAGCTTTCTTT TRBV5-4 . TRBJ1-1 few
CASSAHSSYEQYF TGTGCCAGCAGTGCCCATAGCTCCTACGAGCAGTACTTC TRBV2 . TRBJ2-7 .
CASSIGGTYGYTF TGTGCCAGTAGTATAGGAGGGACCTATGGCTACACCTTC TRBV19 . TRBJ1-2 .
CASSPRAGANYGYTF TGTGCCAGCAGCCCGCGCGCCGGGGCTAACTATGGCTACACCTTC TRBV5-4 . TRBJ1-2 .
CASRPRGASTGELFF TGTGCCAGTCGCCCGCGAGGGGCTAGCACCGGGGAGCTGTTTTTT TRBV9 . TRBJ2-2 .
CASSLGGDTEAFF TGCGCCAGCAGCTTGGGGGGTGACACTGAAGCTTTCTTT TRBV5-1 . TRBJ1-1 .
CASSLLTGWAPLHF TGTGCCAGCAGCCTACTGACAGGATGGGCACCCCTCCACTTT TRBV11-2 . TRBJ1-6 .
CASSPRRQETQYF TGTGCCAGCAGCCCCCGTCGCCAAGAGACCCAGTACTTC TRBV7-9 . TRBJ2-5 .
CASSTRDRGRMNTEAFF TGTGCCAGTAGTACCCGGGACAGGGGGAGGATGAACACTGAAGCTTTCTTT TRBV19 TRBD1 TRBJ1-1 .
CASRSRSGNTIYF TGTGCCAGCCGGAGCCGCTCTGGAAACACCATATATTTT TRBV30 . TRBJ1-3 .
CASSPTDTYEQYF TGTGCCAGCAGTCCGACAGATACCTACGAGCAGTACTTC TRBV2 . TRBJ2-7 .
CSVEQANGELFF TGCAGCGTTGAACAGGCTAACGGGGAGCTGTTTTTT TRBV29-1 . TRBJ2-2 few
CASGQPQDF TGTGCCAGCGGTCAACCCCAAGATTTT TRBV25-1 . TRBJ2-3 few
CASSHLTEAFF TGTGCCAGCAGCCACCTCACTGAAGCTTTCTTT TRBV14 . TRBJ1-1 .
CASSAGQGNNSPLHF TGTGCCAGCAGTGCGGGACAGGGGAATAATTCACCCCTCCACTTT TRBV6-1 TRBD1 TRBJ1-6 .
CASSLQGTDTQYF TGCGCCAGCAGCTTGCAGGGTACAGATACGCAGTATTTT TRBV5-1 . TRBJ2-3 .
CASSFTGTGGVAFF TGTGCCAGCAGCTTCACCGGGACAGGGGGAGTTGCTTTCTTT TRBV11-2 TRBD1 TRBJ1-1 .
CASSATTGWETQYF TGTGCCAGCAGCGCAACAACGGGGTGGGAGACCCAGTACTTC TRBV9 . TRBJ2-5 .
CASSGGATPGIQYF TGTGCCAGCAGCGGGGGTGCGACCCCAGGCATTCAGTACTTC TRBV13 . TRBJ2-4 .
CASSPTFITEAFF TGCGCCAGCAGTCCCACGTTCATAACTGAAGCTTTCTTT TRBV5-1 . TRBJ1-1 once
CAWSATGFNQPQHF TGTGCCTGGAGTGCCACAGGGTTCAATCAGCCCCAGCATTTT TRBV30 . TRBJ1-5 .
CASSSEGSYGYTF TGCGCCAGCAGCTCGGAAGGAAGCTATGGCTACACCTTC TRBV5-1 . TRBJ1-2 .
CAWSGTDTNTEAFF TGTGCCTGGAGTGGGACGGACACGAACACTGAAGCTTTCTTT TRBV30 . TRBJ1-1 .
CASSQGPRDTQYF TGCGCCAGCAGCCAAGGCCCCCGAGATACGCAGTATTTT TRBV4-1 . TRBJ2-3 once
CASSWGPSGGAYNEQFF TGCGCCAGCAGCTGGGGTCCTAGCGGGGGGGCGTACAATGAGCAGTTCTTC TRBV5-1 TRBD2 TRBJ2-1 once
CASSSPGGRYEQYF TGTGCCAGCAGTTCCCCGGGGGGTAGGTACGAGCAGTACTTC TRBV6-5 TRBD2 TRBJ2-7 .
CASSAGGGSSYNEQFF TGTGCCAGCAGCGCCGGAGGGGGGAGCTCCTACAATGAGCAGTTCTTC TRBV9 . TRBJ2-1 once
CAWTTAVKYTF TGTGCCTGGACGACAGCGGTTAAATACACCTTC TRBV30 . TRBJ1-2 once
CASSPRVATGNTIYF TGTGCCAGCAGCCCCCGGGTTGCGACTGGAAACACCATATATTTT TRBV7-8 . TRBJ1-3 .
CATSSTTGQGTGNTIYF TGTGCCACCAGCAGTACAACGGGACAGGGGACTGGAAACACCATATATTTT TRBV15 TRBD1 TRBJ1-3 .
CASTLARSGGANVLTF TGTGCCAGCACCTTGGCCAGGTCGGGTGGGGCCAACGTCCTGACTTTC TRBV2 . TRBJ2-6 .
CASSDNYYGYTF TGCGCCAGCTCGGACAACTACTATGGCTACACCTTC TRBV10-1 . TRBJ1-2 .
CAWMTWTSVTSNTGELFF TGTGCCTGGATGACCTGGACTAGCGTAACTTCGAACACCGGGGAGCTGTTTTTT TRBV30 TRBD2 TRBJ2-2 .
CASSSGSRSGELFF TGTGCCAGCAGTTCCGGGTCCAGATCCGGGGAGCTGTTTTTT TRBV28 . TRBJ2-2 .
CASSLSAPTDTQYF TGCGCCAGCAGCTTGTCGGCCCCCACAGATACGCAGTATTTT TRBV5-1 . TRBJ2-3 .
CASSLVPYGYTF TGTGCCAGCAGCTTGGTTCCCTATGGCTACACCTTC TRBV5-4 . TRBJ1-2 few
CASSLEPAIVAAGTGELFF TGTGCCAGCAGCTTAGAACCCGCGATAGTAGCCGCAGGAACCGGGGAGCTGTTTTTT TRBV11-2 . TRBJ2-2 .
CASSLTDYEQYF TGTGCCAGCAGCTTGACTGACTACGAGCAGTACTTC TRBV5-5 . TRBJ2-7 .
CASSLGVGGLHEQYF TGCGCCAGCAGCTTGGGAGTCGGCGGGCTGCACGAGCAGTACTTC TRBV5-1 . TRBJ2-7 once
CASSSGTSETDTQYF TGTGCCAGCAGCTCGGGGACTAGCGAAACAGATACGCAGTATTTT TRBV7-9 TRBD2 TRBJ2-3 .
CAISESLQAGGPRDTQYF TGTGCCATCAGTGAGTCGCTCCAAGCGGGGGGTCCACGGGATACGCAGTATTTT TRBV10-3 TRBD2 TRBJ2-3 .
CASSPGDRDYLNTIYF TGTGCCAGCAGCCCTGGGGACAGGGATTATTTAAACACCATATATTTT TRBV9 TRBD1 TRBJ1-3 .
CAISESVTTSTDTQYF TGTGCCATCAGTGAGTCTGTGACTACTAGCACAGATACGCAGTATTTT TRBV10-3 . TRBJ2-3 .